Presented here are 12 T cell receptor beta chains from one specimen sequenced in a study of T cell responses to AZD1222 COVID-19 vaccine. Generated by immunoSEQ multiplex PCR, the TCRdb table keeps only in-frame clones and is missing some. The data hold some 150,000 clones, with roughly 90% observed a single time. Sequenced material: peripheral blood, taken 28 days after the second AZD1222 dose. Receptors were obtained from an adult who received the AZD1222 COVID-19 vaccine.

This chain connects TRBV4-3 to TRBJ2-3, with 9 bases matching TRBD2. CDR1 and CDR2 from the germline V gene are LGHNA and YSLEER. CDR3 length: 17 residues. Losses at the gene ends were 1 base for V and 1 base for J; bases not matched to a gene: 6. The CDR3 protein is CASSQAVVAGGTDTQYF. CDR3 bases: TGCGCCAGCAGCCAAGCTGTAGTAGCGGGGGGCACAGATACGCAGTATTTT.

V gene TRBV30 combines with J gene TRBJ1-1, with a tentative D call TRBD1 (5 bases). Per germline, CDR1 GTSNPN and CDR2 SVGIG (reference sequence). CDR3 size: 13 residues. The ends were cut back, 1 base at V and 2 bases at J, with 8 bases in the middle. CDR3 loop: CAWSAGTNTEAFF. The CDR3 DNA reads TGTGCCTGGAGTGCCGGGACTAACACTGAAGCTTTCTTT.

V and J are TRBV19 and TRBJ2-7, with D possibly being TRBD1 (6 bases). In germline, CDR1 is LNHDA, CDR2 SQIVND (reference sequence). Trimming took off 2 bases at V and 2 bases at J, with 19 bases between the two ends. CDR3 length equals 17 residues. The CDR3 DNA reads as TGTGCCAGTAGTATAAGAGGGGGACAATCAAATCCCTACGAGCAGTACTTC. Translating gives CASSIRGGQSNPYEQYF.

The chain carries TRBV19 and TRBJ2-7; no clear D. The CDR3 consists of 14 residues. Germline loops: CDR1 LNHDA, CDR2 SQIVND (reference sequence). Between the trimmed V and J ends, which lost 3 bases and 2 bases, there was a span of 11 bases. This chain's CDR3 is CASSMHDTPYEQYF. DNA of the CDR3: TGTGCCAGTAGTATGCACGACACCCCCTACGAGCAGTACTTC.

In nucleotides, the CDR3 is TGCGCCAGCAGCCCCAACCCCGGGAACACCGGGGAGCTGTTTTTT. Its translation: CASSPNPGNTGELFF. The V call is TRBV4-3, the J call TRBJ2-2, with no clear D. Trimming stripped 4 bases from V and 1 base from J, with 10 bases between. The CDR3 runs 15 residues. Germline loops: CDR1 LGHNA, CDR2 YSLEER.

The gene calls are TRBV2 and TRBJ2-1; tentatively, D is TRBD1 (6 bases). Germline V lookup: CDR1 SNHLY, CDR2 FYNNEI. The CDR3 totals 15 residues. Trimming cost V 5 bases and J 1 base, with 12 bases left between them. The CDR3: CASSYRDTSYNEQFF. Written as DNA, the CDR3 is TGTGCCAGCAGTTACCGGGACACTTCCTACAATGAGCAGTTCTTC.

The V and J genes are TRBV3-1 (or the pseudogene TRBV3-2) and TRBJ1-3, with 9 bases that match TRBD1. CDR1 and CDR2 from the germline V gene are LGHDT and YNNKEL (reference sequence). The CDR3 contains 17 residues. Losses at the gene ends were 1 base for V and 5 bases for J; bases not matched to a gene: 9. CDR3 bases: TGTGCCAGCAGCCAAGCCCCGGGACAGGGCCCACGAAACACCATATATTTT. Translation gives CASSQAPGQGPRNTIYF.

The chain joins TRBV6-2 or TRBV6-3 to TRBJ2-7, with 8 bases aligning to TRBD1. With V trimmed by 6 bases and J by 6 bases, 4 bases remained unmatched. Germline lookup yields CDR1 MNHEY and CDR2 SVGEGT. The CDR3 has 12 residues. The CDR3 DNA follows: TGTGCCAGCAGCGAGACAGGGGTCGAGCAGTACTTC. Translated, it gives CASSETGVEQYF.

The rearrangement joins TRBV7-2 to TRBJ2-7, with D unclear. The CDR3 contains 14 residues. The V end was cut by 5 bases, the J end by 7 bases, with 18 bases between. Looked up from germline, CDR1 is SGHTA and CDR2 is FQGNSA. CDR3 DNA sequence: TGTGCCAGCAGCCCCTGGACGGCTGAAGTGGAGCAGTACTTC. It codes for CASSPWTAEVEQYF.

The V gene is TRBV7-9, the J gene TRBJ1-1; D is undetermined. CDR3 length: 13 residues. Trimming cost V 3 bases and J 1 base, with 6 bases left between them. From germline, CDR1 is SEHNR and CDR2 FQNEAQ (reference sequence). CDR3 in amino acids: CASSFDPNTEAFF. The CDR3 DNA reads TGTGCCAGCAGCTTTGATCCGAACACTGAAGCTTTCTTT.

DNA of the CDR3: TGTGCCTGGGGTCTCAGCTCCTACAATGAGCAGTTCTTC. Protein: CAWGLSSYNEQFF. The chain joins TRBV30 to TRBJ2-1; D remains ambiguous. The CDR3 spans 13 residues. Trimming left V 5 bases short and J 0 bases short, with 8 bases between. In germline, CDR1 is GTSNPN, CDR2 SVGIG (reference sequence).

V gene TRBV5-5 combines with J gene TRBJ2-7; weak D call: TRBD1 (6 bases). The V end was cut by 5 bases, the J end by 4 bases, with 16 bases between. Germline V CDR1 and CDR2: SGHKS, YYEKEE (reference sequence). The CDR3 runs 14 residues. This chain's CDR3 is CASREMGATYEQYF. CDR3 DNA: TGTGCCAGCAGAGAAATGGGGGCGACATACGAGCAGTACTTC.